The TCR beta chain described here comes from a study of human T cells and chemical hapten exposure. Study in general: Diagnoses of alopecia areata, totalis or universalis occurred in mostly female patients.

TCRdb re-derived calls from the RACE reads in MiXCR, one entry per CDR3 protein. The sample holds 180,000 or so distinct CDR3 sequences, about 25% seen once. Germline CDR1 reads MNHEY; CDR2 reads SVGEGT. The V and J ends lost 6 bases and 1 base respectively, with 13 bases between them. The CDR3 runs 14 residues. This clonotype was picked up a small number of times. Its matching antigen is unknown. Time point: patch test 3, about 24 weeks after DPC sensitization. Indicated treatment: therapeutic diphenylcyclopropenone sensitization with weekly scalp DPC. Regarding the study as a whole: Clustering by CDR3 similarity yielded significantly more large clusters from expanded TCRs than controls. Because all patients had alopecia, their immune responses might differ from healthy ones.

Sequenced material: whole blood, taken in connection with sensitization to the hapten diphenylcyclopropenone (DPC). V is TRBV6-2 or TRBV6-3 and J is TRBJ2-7; perhaps TRBD1 as D (6 bases). This sequence was found in a woman between 40 and 50 years old with alopecia areata. Some clones in this sample may be carry-over from other donors' samples. The DNA of the CDR3 is TGTGCCAGCAGAAGTTGGACAGAGTCCTACGAGCAGTACTTC. Translated, it gives CASRSWTESYEQYF.